The 9 T cell receptor beta chains given below trace back to one sample, sequenced in a study of PD-L1 blockade in urothelial cancer. Assay used: immunoSEQ multiplex PCR; TCRdb lists only in-frame clones, some missing. The table lists about 37,000 clones, over 75% of them singletons, with around 19% in the top ten. The material sequenced was PBMCs, taken around atezolizumab (anti-PD-L1) treatment. The origin of the receptors is a man between 60 and 75 years old with urothelial cancer.

This rearrangement joins TRBV28 to TRBJ1-5, with D perhaps TRBD1 (6 bases). The CDR3 length is 12 residues. The germline gives CDR1 MDHEN, CDR2 SYDVKM. The V gene lost 6 bases and the J gene lost 4 bases, with 7 bases spanning the gap. The chain's CDR3 is CASRDRNQPQHF. As DNA, the CDR3 is TGTGCCAGCAGAGACAGGAATCAGCCCCAGCATTTT. The complete variable domain, with remaining parts taken from reference TRBV28 and TRBJ1-5, reads DVKVTQSSRYLVKRTGEKVFLECVQDMDHENMFWYRQDPGLGLRLIYFSYDVKMKEKGDIPEGYSVSREKKERFSLILESASTNQTSMYLCASRDRNQPQHFGDGTRLSIL.

The chain is built from TRBV5-1 and TRBJ2-7, with 11 nucleotides matching TRBD1. CDR3 length: 14 residues. Germline values: CDR1 SGHRS, CDR2 YFSETQ. Trimming at V came to 4 bases and at J to 3 bases, leaving 3 bases not matched to a gene. CDR3 loop: CASSPGQGGYEQYF. The DNA of the CDR3 is TGCGCCAGCAGCCCGGGACAGGGGGGCTACGAGCAGTACTTC.

The chain employs TRBV6-4 and TRBJ2-3; weak D call: TRBD2 (6 bases). Germline loops: CDR1 MRHNA, CDR2 SNTAGT. V was pared by 3 bases and J by 2 bases, with 9 bases between. The CDR3 contains 14 residues. The CDR3 region is CASSEGGATDTQYF. CDR3 nucleotide sequence: TGTGCCAGCAGTGAGGGGGGTGCCACAGATACGCAGTATTTT.

V and J are TRBV19 and TRBJ2-3; tentatively, D is TRBD1 (6 bases). The CDR3 is 15 amino acids. CDR1 is LNHDA and CDR2 is SQIVND in the germline V gene (reference sequence). V dropped 7 bases and J dropped 5 bases, with 19 bases sitting between them. In DNA, the CDR3 is TGTGCCAGTAAGGGGGTAGATGTTTCGGGAGATACGCAGTATTTT. It translates to CASKGVDVSGDTQYF.

The CDR3 DNA follows: TGTGCCAGCAGCGTGGACAGGGACACCGGGGAGCTGTTTTTT. It is translated as CASSVDRDTGELFF. V is TRBV7-3 and J is TRBJ2-2; TRBD1 agrees at 8 bases. V lost 5 bases to trimming and J lost 3 bases; unmatched junction nucleotides: 2. This CDR3 has 14 residues. Germline V gives CDR1 SGHTA, CDR2 FQGTGA.

The CDR3 protein is CAWSVDMGGGGYTF. Here the CDR3 DNA reads TGTGCCTGGAGTGTGGATATGGGAGGAGGTGGCTACACCTTC. The gene calls are TRBV30 and TRBJ1-2; D ambiguous. Germline V gene sequence: CDR1 GTSNPN, CDR2 SVGIG (reference sequence). The CDR3 sequence is 14 residues long. Trimming stripped 0 bases from V and 7 bases from J, with 15 bases between.

The chain is built from TRBV19 and TRBJ2-5, with a weak D call TRBD1 (6 bases). V was trimmed by 9 bases and J by 5 bases, leaving 25 bases between them. This CDR3 contains 16 residues. Looked up from germline, CDR1 is LNHDA and CDR2 is SQIVND (reference sequence). CDR3 nucleotide sequence: TGTGCCAGAAAAAAGCCCGACAGGCCCCCCATGGAGACCCAGTACTTC. Translation: CARKKPDRPPMETQYF.

This clone has just one count. The J gene is TRBJ1-4, the V gene TRBV10-3, with D hard to call. The germline V and J ends were trimmed by 4 bases and 2 bases, with 5 bases remaining between them. There are 13 residues in the CDR3. Germline V CDR1 and CDR2: ENHRY, SYGVKD. The CDR3 region is CAISVQTNEKLFF. In DNA, the CDR3 is TGTGCCATCAGTGTTCAGACTAATGAAAAACTGTTTTTT.

The V and J genes are TRBV7-9 and TRBJ2-5; TRBD2 matches 13 bases. J was trimmed by 1 base and V by 0 bases; bases with no gene match: 5. Germline V lookup: CDR1 SEHNR, CDR2 FQNEAQ (reference sequence). The CDR3 length is 18 residues. CDR3 loop: CASSLATSGGTLQETQYF. The CDR3 DNA reads as TGTGCCAGCAGCTTAGCGACTAGCGGGGGGACCCTCCAAGAGACCCAGTACTTC.